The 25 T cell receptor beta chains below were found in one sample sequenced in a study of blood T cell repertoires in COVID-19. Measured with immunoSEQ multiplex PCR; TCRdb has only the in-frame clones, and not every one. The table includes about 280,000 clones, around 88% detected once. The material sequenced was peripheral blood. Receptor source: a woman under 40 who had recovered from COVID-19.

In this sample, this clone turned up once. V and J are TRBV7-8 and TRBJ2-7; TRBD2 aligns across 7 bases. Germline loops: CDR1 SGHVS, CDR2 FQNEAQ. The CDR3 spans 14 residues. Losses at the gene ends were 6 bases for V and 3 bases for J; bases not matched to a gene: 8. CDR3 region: CASSFGGRVYEQYF. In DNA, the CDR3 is TGTGCCAGCAGTTTCGGCGGGAGAGTCTACGAGCAGTACTTC.

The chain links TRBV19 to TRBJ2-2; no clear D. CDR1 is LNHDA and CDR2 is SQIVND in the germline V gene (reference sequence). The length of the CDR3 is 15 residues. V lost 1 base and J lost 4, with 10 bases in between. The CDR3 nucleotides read TGTGCCAGTAGTATAGTAACCCTCGGCACCGGGGAGCTGTTTTTT. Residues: CASSIVTLGTGELFF. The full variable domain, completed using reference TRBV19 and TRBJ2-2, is DGGITQSPKYLFRKEGQNVTLSCEQNLNHDAMYWYRQDPGQGLRLIYYSQIVNDFQKGDIAEGYSVSREKKESFPLTVTSAQKNPTAFYLCASSIVTLGTGELFFGEGSRLTVL.

The chain's CDR3 is CASSLAGGYHEQYF. CDR3 sequence (DNA): TGCGCCAGCAGCTTAGCGGGGGGGTACCACGAGCAGTACTTC. The chain carries TRBV5-1 and TRBJ2-7, with 10 bases lining up with TRBD2. The CDR3 has 14 residues. V shed 2 bases, J shed 5 bases, and the junction held 4 bases outside the gene matches. The germline V gene has CDR1 SGHRS and CDR2 YFSETQ.

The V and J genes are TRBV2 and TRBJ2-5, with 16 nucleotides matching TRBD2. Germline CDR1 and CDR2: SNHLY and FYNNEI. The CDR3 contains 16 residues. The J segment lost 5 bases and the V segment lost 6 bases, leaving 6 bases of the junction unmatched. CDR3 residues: CASREGLAGGEETQYF. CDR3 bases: TGTGCCAGCAGAGAGGGACTAGCGGGGGGGGAGGAGACCCAGTACTTC.

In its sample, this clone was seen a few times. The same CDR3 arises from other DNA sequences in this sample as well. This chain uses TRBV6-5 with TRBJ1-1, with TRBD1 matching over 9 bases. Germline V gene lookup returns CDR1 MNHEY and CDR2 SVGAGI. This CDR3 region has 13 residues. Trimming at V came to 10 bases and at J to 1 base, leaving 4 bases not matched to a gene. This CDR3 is CATLDRGNTEAFF. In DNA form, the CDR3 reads TGTGCCACCTTGGACAGGGGGAACACTGAAGCTTTCTTT.

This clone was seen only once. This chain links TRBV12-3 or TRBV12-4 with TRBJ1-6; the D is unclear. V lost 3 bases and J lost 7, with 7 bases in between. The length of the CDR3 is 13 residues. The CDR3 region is CASSLTGNSPLHF. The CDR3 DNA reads TGTGCCAGCAGTTTGACGGGGAATTCACCCCTCCACTTT.

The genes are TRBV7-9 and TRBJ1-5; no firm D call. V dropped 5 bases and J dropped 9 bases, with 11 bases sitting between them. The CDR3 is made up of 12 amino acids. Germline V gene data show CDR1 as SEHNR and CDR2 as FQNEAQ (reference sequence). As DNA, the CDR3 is TGTGCCAGCAGCCTAGACGGTAGGCCCCAGCATTTT. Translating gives CASSLDGRPQHF.

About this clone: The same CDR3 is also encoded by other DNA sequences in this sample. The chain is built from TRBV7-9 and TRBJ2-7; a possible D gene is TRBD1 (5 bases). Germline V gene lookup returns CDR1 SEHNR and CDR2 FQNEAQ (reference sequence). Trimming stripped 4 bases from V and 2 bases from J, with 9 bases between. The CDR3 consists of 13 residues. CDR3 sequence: CASSSTGTYEQYF. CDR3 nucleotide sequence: TGTGCCAGCAGCTCAACAGGTACCTACGAGCAGTACTTC.

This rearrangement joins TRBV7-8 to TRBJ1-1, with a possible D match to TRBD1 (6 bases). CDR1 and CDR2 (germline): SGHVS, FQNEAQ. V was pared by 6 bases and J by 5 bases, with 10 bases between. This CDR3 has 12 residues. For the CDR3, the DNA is TGTGCCAGCAGGCCAGGGGTAACTGAAGCTTTCTTT. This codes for CASRPGVTEAFF.

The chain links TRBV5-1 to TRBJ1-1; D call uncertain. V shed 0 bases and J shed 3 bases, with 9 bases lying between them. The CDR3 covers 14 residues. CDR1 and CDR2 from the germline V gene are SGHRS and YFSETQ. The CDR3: CASSLGHGDTEAFF. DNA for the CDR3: TGCGCCAGCAGCTTGGGGCACGGGGACACTGAAGCTTTCTTT.

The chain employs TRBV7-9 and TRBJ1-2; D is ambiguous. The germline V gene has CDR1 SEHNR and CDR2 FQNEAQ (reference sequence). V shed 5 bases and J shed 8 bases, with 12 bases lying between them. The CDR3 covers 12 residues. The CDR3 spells CASSPPERGYTF. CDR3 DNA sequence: TGTGCCAGCAGCCCCCCGGAGAGAGGCTACACCTTC.

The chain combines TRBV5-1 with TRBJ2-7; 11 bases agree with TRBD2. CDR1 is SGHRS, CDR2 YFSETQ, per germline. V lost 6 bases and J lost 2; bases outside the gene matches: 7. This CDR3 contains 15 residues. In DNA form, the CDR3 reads TGCGCCAGCAACGCCGGGACTAGCGGTACCTACGAGCAGTACTTC. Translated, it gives CASNAGTSGTYEQYF. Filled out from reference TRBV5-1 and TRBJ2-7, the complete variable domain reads KAGVTQTPRYLIKTRGQQVTLSCSPISGHRSVSWYQQTPGQGLQFLFEYFSETQRNKGNFPGRFSGRQFSNSRSEMNVSTLELGDSALYLCASNAGTSGTYEQYFGPGTRLTVT.

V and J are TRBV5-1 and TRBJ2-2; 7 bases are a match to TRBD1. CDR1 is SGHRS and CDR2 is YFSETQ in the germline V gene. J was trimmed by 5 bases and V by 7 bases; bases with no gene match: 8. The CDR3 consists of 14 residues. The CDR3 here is CASGDRENTGELFF. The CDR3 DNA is TGCGCCAGCGGGGACAGAGAAAATACCGGGGAGCTGTTTTTT.

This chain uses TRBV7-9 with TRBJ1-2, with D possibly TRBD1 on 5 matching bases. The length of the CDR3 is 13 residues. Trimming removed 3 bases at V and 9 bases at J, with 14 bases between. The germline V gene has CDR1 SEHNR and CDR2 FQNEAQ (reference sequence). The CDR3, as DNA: TGTGCCAGCAGCTTGTTGGGACTGCATAGCTACACCTTC. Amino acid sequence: CASSLLGLHSYTF.

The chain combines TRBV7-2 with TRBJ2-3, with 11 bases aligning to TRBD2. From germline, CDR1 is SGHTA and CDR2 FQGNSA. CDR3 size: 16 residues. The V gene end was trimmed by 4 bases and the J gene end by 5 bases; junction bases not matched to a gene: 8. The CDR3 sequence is CASSSRGGLAGDTQYF. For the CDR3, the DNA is TGTGCCAGCAGCTCCCGGGGTGGACTAGCGGGAGATACGCAGTATTTT.

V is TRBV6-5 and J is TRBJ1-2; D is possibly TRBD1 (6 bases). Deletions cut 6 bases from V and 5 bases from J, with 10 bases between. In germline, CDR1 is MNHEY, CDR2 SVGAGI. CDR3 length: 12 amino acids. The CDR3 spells CASRRGQYGYTF. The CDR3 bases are TGTGCCAGCAGACGTGGACAGTATGGCTACACCTTC.

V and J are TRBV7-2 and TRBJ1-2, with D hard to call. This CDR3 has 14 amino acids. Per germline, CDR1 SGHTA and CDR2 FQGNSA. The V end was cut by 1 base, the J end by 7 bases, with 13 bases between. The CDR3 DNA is TGTGCCAGCAGCTTAGGGGAGGCTCTGAGTGGCTACACCTTC. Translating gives CASSLGEALSGYTF.

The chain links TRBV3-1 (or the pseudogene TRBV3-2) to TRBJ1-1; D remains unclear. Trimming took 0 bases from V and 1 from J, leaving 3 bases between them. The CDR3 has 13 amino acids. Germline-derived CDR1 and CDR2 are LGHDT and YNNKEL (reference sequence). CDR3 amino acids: CASSQDGNTEAFF. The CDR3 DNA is TGTGCCAGCAGCCAAGACGGGAACACTGAAGCTTTCTTT.

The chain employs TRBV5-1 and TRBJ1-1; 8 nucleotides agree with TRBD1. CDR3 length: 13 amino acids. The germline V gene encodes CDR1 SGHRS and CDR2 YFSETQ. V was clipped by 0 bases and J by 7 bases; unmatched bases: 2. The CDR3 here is CASSLGQGREAFF. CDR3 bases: TGCGCCAGCAGCTTGGGACAGGGGCGTGAAGCTTTCTTT.

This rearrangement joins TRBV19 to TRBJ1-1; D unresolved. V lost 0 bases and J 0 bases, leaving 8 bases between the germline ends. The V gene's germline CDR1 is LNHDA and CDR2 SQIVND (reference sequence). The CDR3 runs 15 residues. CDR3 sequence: CASSIDLNMNTEAFF. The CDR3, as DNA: TGTGCCAGTAGTATAGACCTCAACATGAACACTGAAGCTTTCTTT.

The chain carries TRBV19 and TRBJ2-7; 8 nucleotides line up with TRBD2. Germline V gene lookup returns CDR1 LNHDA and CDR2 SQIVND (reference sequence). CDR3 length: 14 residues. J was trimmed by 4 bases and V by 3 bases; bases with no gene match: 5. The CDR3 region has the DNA TGTGCCAGTAGTATGTCCGGGGGGGTTTACGAGCAGTACTTC. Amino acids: CASSMSGGVYEQYF.

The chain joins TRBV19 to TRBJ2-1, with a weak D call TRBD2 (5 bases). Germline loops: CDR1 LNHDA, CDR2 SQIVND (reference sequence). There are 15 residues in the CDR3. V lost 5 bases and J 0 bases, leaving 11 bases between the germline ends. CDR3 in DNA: TGTGCCAGTAGTCCGGACGGGAACTCCTACAATGAGCAGTTCTTC. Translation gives CASSPDGNSYNEQFF.

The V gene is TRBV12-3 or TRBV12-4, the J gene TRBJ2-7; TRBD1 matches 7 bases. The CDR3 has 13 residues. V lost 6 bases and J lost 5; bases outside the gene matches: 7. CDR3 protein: CASSRRQGDEQYF. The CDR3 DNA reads TGTGCCAGCAGCCGGCGACAGGGTGACGAGCAGTACTTC.

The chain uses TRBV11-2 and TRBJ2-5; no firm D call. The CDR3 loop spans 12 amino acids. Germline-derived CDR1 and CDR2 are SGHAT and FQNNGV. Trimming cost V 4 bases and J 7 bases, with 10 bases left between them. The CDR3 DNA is TGTGCCAGCAGCTACCAAATCGGGACCCAGTACTTC. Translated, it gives CASSYQIGTQYF.

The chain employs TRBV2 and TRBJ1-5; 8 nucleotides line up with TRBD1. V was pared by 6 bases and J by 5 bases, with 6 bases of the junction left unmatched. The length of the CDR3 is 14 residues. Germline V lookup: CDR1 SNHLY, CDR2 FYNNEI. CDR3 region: CASSWTGLDQPQHF. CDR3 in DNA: TGTGCCAGCAGCTGGACAGGGCTGGATCAGCCCCAGCATTTT.